These 32 T cell receptor beta chains came from one sample sequenced in a study of T cell clonotyping in hematopoietic cell transplantation. Some clones are missing from TCRdb's copy, which holds only in-frame ones; the method was immunoSEQ multiplex PCR. The sample holds more than 65,000 clones, around 94% seen once. Sequencing was done on a sample of peripheral blood mononuclear cells. Receptors originate from a man aged 50-59 years in good health. Some clones in this sample may be carry-over from other donors' samples.

This clone was found once. V gene TRBV20-1 combines with J gene TRBJ2-7; maybe TRBD1 (6 bases). CDR1 and CDR2 from the germline V gene are DFQATT and SNEGSKA (reference sequence). The CDR3 extends over 11 amino acids. Trimming removed 8 bases from V and 5 bases from J, with 13 bases in between. The CDR3: CSQGKGNEQYF. The CDR3 DNA is TGCAGTCAGGGGAAAGGTAACGAGCAGTACTTC.

This chain joins TRBV7-9 and TRBJ2-7; D uncertain. Germline-derived CDR1 and CDR2 are SEHNR and FQNEAQ (reference sequence). The CDR3 length is 11 residues. Trimming left V 2 bases short and J 2 bases short, with 1 base between. Here the CDR3 reads CASSLPYEQYF. The CDR3 nucleotides are TGTGCCAGCAGCTTACCCTACGAGCAGTACTTC. Full variable domain (outside the CDR3, taken from reference TRBV7-9 and TRBJ2-7): DTGVSQNPRHKITKRGQNVTFRCDPISEHNRLYWYRQTLGQGPEFLTYFQNEAQLEKSRLLSDRFSAERPKGSFSTLEIQRTEQGDSAMYLCASSLPYEQYFGPGTRLTVT.

The chain links TRBV2 to TRBJ2-3; 7 bases fit TRBD2. This CDR3 contains 15 residues. Germline assignment: CDR1 SNHLY and CDR2 FYNNEI. J was trimmed by 4 bases and V by 8 bases; bases with no gene match: 12. The CDR3 region has the DNA TGTGCCAGCGGGGGGACTACCGCTTTCGCAGATACGCAGTATTTT. It translates to CASGGTTAFADTQYF.

This rearrangement joins TRBV9 to TRBJ1-1; 9 positions agree with TRBD1. Germline V gene lookup returns CDR1 SGDLS and CDR2 YYNGEE. The CDR3 loop spans 17 amino acids. Trimming took 0 bases from V and 0 from J; bases not matched to a gene: 6. CDR3: CASSVDRGRGMNTEAFF. DNA for the CDR3: TGTGCCAGCAGCGTAGACAGGGGGCGGGGGATGAACACTGAAGCTTTCTTT.

A note on this clone: Within the sample, other DNA sequences also encode this same CDR3. The chain uses TRBV28 and TRBJ1-2; D is uncertain. V was cut by 2 bases and J by 4 bases, with 8 bases left in between. The CDR3 runs 13 residues. CDR1 is MDHEN and CDR2 is SYDVKM in the germline V gene. The CDR3 region is CASSLGRSYGYTF. The DNA of the CDR3 is TGTGCCAGCAGTTTAGGCCGGAGCTATGGCTACACCTTC.

The CDR3 nucleotides read TGTGCCAGCAGCTTGGTAGCGGGGGGGCGGAGTAATGAGCAGTTCTTC. This encodes CASSLVAGGRSNEQFF. The chain employs TRBV28 and TRBJ2-1, with TRBD2 matching over 11 bases. CDR3 length: 16 residues. The ends lost 6 bases at V and 7 bases at J; junction bases unmatched: 11. Per germline, CDR1 MDHEN and CDR2 SYDVKM.

This chain links TRBV6-6 with TRBJ2-5; TRBD1 is a possible D gene (5 bases). The germline V and J ends were trimmed by 6 bases and 5 bases, with 19 bases remaining between them. This CDR3 has 15 residues. Germline loops: CDR1 MNHNY, CDR2 SVGAGI (reference sequence). DNA of the CDR3: TGTGCCAGCAGCCCTTTGGGGCAGGAGAAGGAGACCCAGTACTTC. Residues: CASSPLGQEKETQYF.

This clone is a singleton in its sample. CDR3 coding DNA: TGTGCCAGCAGCTTACACTCAGCGGGAGGTGCCGAGCAGTACTTC. It is translated as CASSLHSAGGAEQYF. This sequence joins TRBV7-2 and TRBJ2-7; TRBD2 aligns across 9 bases. Per the germline V gene, CDR1 is SGHTA and CDR2 is FQGNSA. Unmatched junction bases numbered 8, after V lost 2 bases and J lost 6 bases. The CDR3 totals 15 residues.

The CDR3 DNA reads TGTGCCAGCAGCTTACTAATGACGGCCTCCATTGAAGCTTTCTTT. It translates to CASSLLMTASIEAFF. V gene TRBV5-4 combines with J gene TRBJ1-1; D gene unclear. Germline-derived CDR1 and CDR2 are SGHNT and YYREEE (reference sequence). The ends were cut back, 2 bases at V and 7 bases at J, with 18 bases in the middle. The CDR3 sequence is 15 residues long.

CDR3 protein: CASSLDRTAGTGELFF. CDR3 DNA: TGTGCCAGCAGCTTAGATCGGACAGCCGGGACCGGGGAGCTGTTTTTT. V and J are TRBV11-2 and TRBJ2-2; D is possibly TRBD1 (6 bases). Trimming removed 0 bases at V and 5 bases at J, with 13 bases between. Germline V gives CDR1 SGHAT, CDR2 FQNNGV. The CDR3 totals 16 residues.

The chain recombines TRBV27 with TRBJ1-2, with D possibly TRBD1 on 6 matching bases. The CDR3 consists of 13 residues. V gave up 4 bases and J gave up 8 bases, with 14 bases separating them. CDR1 is MNHEY, CDR2 SMNVEV, per germline (reference sequence). The CDR3 protein is CASSSRQAGGYTF. The CDR3 nucleotides read TGTGCCAGCAGTTCAAGACAGGCCGGGGGCTACACCTTC.

The chain recombines TRBV9 with TRBJ2-1; TRBD2 agrees at 11 bases. V gave up 4 bases and J gave up 8 bases; unmatched junction bases: 8. The CDR3 spans 15 residues. Germline-derived CDR1 and CDR2 are SGDLS and YYNGEE. The CDR3 loop is CASSPGLAAHDEQFF. In nucleotides, the CDR3 is TGTGCCAGCAGCCCGGGACTAGCGGCGCACGATGAGCAGTTCTTC.

This clone was seen only once. The rearrangement joins TRBV6-5 to TRBJ2-7; TRBD1 agrees at 8 bases. V lost 8 bases to trimming and J lost 0 bases; unmatched junction nucleotides: 6. The CDR3 has 14 amino acids. Germline CDR1 MNHEY, CDR2 SVGAGI. CDR3 nucleotides: TGTGCCAGCTCCGGGACAGGTATCTCCTACGAGCAGTACTTC. Translation: CASSGTGISYEQYF.

The chain carries TRBV5-6 and TRBJ2-7, with D unresolved. The CDR3 extends over 14 amino acids. Germline CDR1 is SGHDT and CDR2 is YYEEEE. The ends were cut back, 0 bases at V and 4 bases at J, with 11 bases in the middle. The CDR3 loop reads CASSLGRRSYEQYF. The CDR3 DNA follows: TGTGCCAGCAGCTTGGGGCGGCGCTCTTACGAGCAGTACTTC.

The chain is built from TRBV27 and TRBJ1-2; TRBD1 matches 7 bases. The germline CDR1 and CDR2 sequences are MNHEY and SMNVEV (reference sequence). CDR3 size: 12 residues. The ends lost 5 bases at V and 6 bases at J; junction bases unmatched: 3. Here the CDR3 DNA reads TGTGCCAGCAGTCCGGACAGGCATGGCTACACCTTC. This translates into CASSPDRHGYTF.

The chain couples TRBV5-1 to TRBJ1-4, with 9 positions matching TRBD1. V shed 4 bases, J shed 5 bases, and the junction held 3 bases outside the gene matches. There are 14 residues in the CDR3. The germline CDR1 and CDR2 sequences are SGHRS and YFSETQ. This chain's CDR3 is CASSIGQGNEKLFF. The CDR3 DNA reads as TGCGCCAGCAGCATAGGACAGGGGAATGAAAAACTGTTTTTT.

The chain links TRBV2 to TRBJ2-7; D could derive from TRBD1 or TRBD2 (5 bases each). The CDR3 extends over 14 amino acids. V lost 4 bases and J 0 bases, leaving 10 bases between the germline ends. Germline values: CDR1 SNHLY, CDR2 FYNNEI. The CDR3 region is CASSVGESSYEQYF. The CDR3 bases are TGTGCCAGCAGTGTGGGGGAGAGCTCCTACGAGCAGTACTTC. Based on the CDR3 plus reference TRBV2 and TRBJ2-7, the full variable domain is EPEVTQTPSHQVTQMGQEVILRCVPISNHLYFYWYRQILGQKVEFLVSFYNNEISEKSEIFDDQFSVERPDGSNFTLKIRSTKLEDSAMYFCASSVGESSYEQYFGPGTRLTVT.

The J gene is TRBJ2-7, the V gene TRBV7-2, with 11 bases aligning to TRBD1. The germline V gene encodes CDR1 SGHTA and CDR2 FQGNSA. The CDR3 runs 15 residues. V dropped 6 bases and J dropped 6; count of bases not matched to a gene: 10. The CDR3 DNA reads TGTGCCAGCAGGACAACACCCGGGACAGGGGGCGAGCAGTACTTC. This gives the protein CASRTTPGTGGEQYF.

CDR3 residues: CAISESGIQETQYF. CDR3 sequence (DNA): TGTGCCATCAGTGAGTCGGGGATCCAAGAGACCCAGTACTTC. The rearrangement joins TRBV10-3 to TRBJ2-5, with unresolved D. The V gene lost 0 bases and the J gene lost 1 base, with 6 bases spanning the gap. This CDR3 region has 14 residues. CDR1 and CDR2 (germline): ENHRY, SYGVKD.

The chain is built from TRBV30 and TRBJ2-1; D gene uncertain. Germline V gene data show CDR1 as GTSNPN and CDR2 as SVGIG (reference sequence). The CDR3 length is 12 residues. Trimming took off 3 bases at V and 1 base at J, with 4 bases between the two ends. The CDR3 nucleotides read TGTGCCTGGAGGTTGTCCTACAATGAGCAGTTCTTC. Encoded protein: CAWRLSYNEQFF. The entire variable domain, with the rest obtained from reference TRBV30 and TRBJ2-1, is as follows: SQTIHQWPATLVQPVGSPLSLECTVEGTSNPNLYWYRQAAGRGLQLLFYSVGIGQISSEVPQNLSASRPQDRQFILSSKKLLLSDSGFYLCAWRLSYNEQFFGPGTRLTVL.

This chain joins TRBV10-3 and TRBJ2-7; 7 bases agree with TRBD1. The CDR3 runs 12 residues. The germline V gene encodes CDR1 ENHRY and CDR2 SYGVKD. J was trimmed by 4 bases and V by 6 bases; bases with no gene match: 3. CDR3 sequence: CAISPQGYEQYF. The CDR3 nucleotides read TGTGCCATCAGCCCACAGGGGTACGAGCAGTACTTC.

J is TRBJ2-1 and V is TRBV28; D is undetermined. Trimming pared 2 bases from V and 2 bases from J, leaving 1 base between. The CDR3 is 12 amino acids. Germline CDR1 MDHEN, CDR2 SYDVKM. CDR3 sequence reads: CASSLTYNEQFF. The CDR3 coding sequence is TGTGCCAGCAGTTTAACCTACAATGAGCAGTTCTTC.

The gene calls are TRBV28 and TRBJ2-7, with a weak D call TRBD1 (6 bases). V was pared by 3 bases and J by 2 bases, with 14 bases between. Per the germline V gene, CDR1 is MDHEN and CDR2 is SYDVKM. The CDR3 contains 15 residues. The CDR3 loop is CASSFRGKEPYEQYF. CDR3 in DNA: TGTGCCAGCAGTTTCAGGGGCAAAGAGCCCTACGAGCAGTACTTC.

The chain uses TRBV27 and TRBJ2-7, with D perhaps matching TRBD2 (5 bases). V shed 4 bases and J shed 6 bases, with 10 bases lying between them. The CDR3 has 12 residues. CDR1 is MNHEY and CDR2 is SMNVEV in the germline V gene (reference sequence). The CDR3 region has the DNA TGTGCCAGCAGTTATACTGGAGGCGAGCAGTACTTC. It encodes CASSYTGGEQYF.

This clone was seen only once. The gene calls are TRBV5-8 and TRBJ1-4; maybe TRBD1 (6 bases). Germline CDR1 and CDR2: SGHTS and YDEGEE. The ends were cut back, 3 bases at V and 4 bases at J, with 13 bases in the middle. This CDR3 is built from 15 residues. CDR3 nucleotide sequence: TGTGCCAGCAGCTCCAGGACAGCACTTAATGAAAAACTGTTTTTT. Its translation: CASSSRTALNEKLFF.

The chain uses TRBV6-1 and TRBJ1-5; D is undetermined. The V end was cut by 0 bases, the J end by 5 bases, with 5 bases between. Germline V lookup: CDR1 MNHNS, CDR2 SASEGT. This CDR3 comprises 13 residues. Here the CDR3 reads CASSEAFDQPQHF. CDR3 sequence (DNA): TGTGCCAGCAGTGAAGCGTTCGATCAGCCCCAGCATTTT.

This clone was counted a few times. The V gene is TRBV25-1, the J gene TRBJ2-7; D call uncertain. Trimming took 4 bases from V and 4 from J, leaving 5 bases between them. The CDR3 covers 11 residues. Germline CDR1 reads MGHDK; CDR2 reads SYGVNS. In DNA form, the CDR3 reads TGTGCCAGCAGTGTCACGTACGAGCAGTACTTC. Its protein product is CASSVTYEQYF.

This chain joins TRBV28 and TRBJ2-7; D perhaps matches TRBD1 (5 bases). Between the trimmed V and J ends, which lost 4 bases and 0 bases, there was a span of 10 bases. The CDR3 is made up of 14 amino acids. The germline V gene encodes CDR1 MDHEN and CDR2 SYDVKM. DNA of the CDR3: TGTGCCAGCAGTTCTCCAGGGAACTCCTACGAGCAGTACTTC. This sequence encodes CASSSPGNSYEQYF.

V gene TRBV9 combines with J gene TRBJ2-5; 8 positions agree with TRBD2. Trimming removed 1 base from V and 5 bases from J; junction bases left unmatched: 7. CDR1 and CDR2 from the germline V gene are SGDLS and YYNGEE. The CDR3 extends over 15 amino acids. CDR3 protein: CASSVLPSGGETQYF. For the CDR3, the DNA is TGTGCCAGCAGCGTACTACCAAGCGGGGGTGAGACCCAGTACTTC. Based on the CDR3 plus reference TRBV9 and TRBJ2-5, the full variable domain is DSGVTQTPKHLITATGQRVTLRCSPRSGDLSVYWYQQSLDQGLQFLIQYYNGEERAKGNILERFSAQQFPDLHSELNLSSLELGDSALYFCASSVLPSGGETQYFGPGTRLLVL.

The chain is built from TRBV28 and TRBJ2-6; 9 bases are shared with TRBD1. The ends lost 5 bases at V and 2 bases at J; junction bases unmatched: 13. The CDR3 contains 19 residues. Germline CDR1 reads MDHEN; CDR2 reads SYDVKM. DNA of the CDR3: TGTGCCAGCAGTCGTACGGGACAGGGTTCGCTTGCTGGGGCCAACGTCCTGACTTTC. It codes for CASSRTGQGSLAGANVLTF. The whole variable domain, remainder taken from reference TRBV28 and TRBJ2-6, is DVKVTQSSRYLVKRTGEKVFLECVQDMDHENMFWYRQDPGLGLRLIYFSYDVKMKEKGDIPEGYSVSREKKERFSLILESASTNQTSMYLCASSRTGQGSLAGANVLTFGAGSRLTVL.

The V call is TRBV30, the J call TRBJ2-7; D may be TRBD2 (7 bases). The V gene's germline CDR1 is GTSNPN and CDR2 SVGIG (reference sequence). Trimming removed 0 bases from V and 3 bases from J, with 15 bases in between. The CDR3 contains 15 residues. DNA of the CDR3: TGTGCCTGGAGTGTACGGGGGGCTAGCCTCTACGAGCAGTACTTC. It is translated as CAWSVRGASLYEQYF.

The V call is TRBV19, the J call TRBJ2-5; D uncertain. Germline V gives CDR1 LNHDA, CDR2 SQIVND (reference sequence). The CDR3 contains 13 residues. V was trimmed by 7 bases and J by 0 bases, leaving 9 bases between them. The CDR3 is CASKGNNQETQYF. The CDR3 nucleotides are TGTGCCAGTAAAGGTAATAACCAAGAGACCCAGTACTTC.